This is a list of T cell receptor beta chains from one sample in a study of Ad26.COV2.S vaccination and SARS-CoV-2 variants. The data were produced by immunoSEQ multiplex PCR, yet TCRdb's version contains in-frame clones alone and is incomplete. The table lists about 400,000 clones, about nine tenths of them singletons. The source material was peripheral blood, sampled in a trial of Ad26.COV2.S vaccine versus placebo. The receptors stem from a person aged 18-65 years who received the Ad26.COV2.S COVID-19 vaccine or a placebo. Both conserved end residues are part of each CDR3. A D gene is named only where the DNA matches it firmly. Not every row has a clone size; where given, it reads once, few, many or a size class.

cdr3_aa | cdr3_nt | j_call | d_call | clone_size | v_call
CASSQTGAVKNIQYF | TGTGCCAGCAGCCAGACAGGGGCTGTCAAAAACATTCAGTACTTC | TRBJ2-4 | TRBD1 | . | TRBV28
CAWWTGNTGELFF | TGTGCCTGGTGGACAGGGAACACCGGGGAGCTGTTTTTT | TRBJ2-2 | TRBD1 | . | TRBV30
CASRERGGRSTEAFF | TGCGCCAGCAGGGAAAGGGGGGGCCGGTCCACTGAAGCTTTCTTT | TRBJ1-1 | . | . | TRBV10-2
CASSLIGAGKETQYF | TGTGCCAGCAGCCTCATCGGGGCAGGGAAGGAGACCCAGTACTTC | TRBJ2-5 | . | . | TRBV3-1/TRBV3-2
CAWSPGNTEAFF | TGTGCCTGGAGTCCGGGGAACACTGAAGCTTTCTTT | TRBJ1-1 | . | . | TRBV30
CASSLTSRTGIGGYTF | TGTGCCAGCAGCTTAACATCAAGGACAGGGATTGGTGGCTACACCTTC | TRBJ1-2 | TRBD1 | . | TRBV7-2
CASSGLGEPSGGYTF | TGTGCCAGCTCGGGTCTGGGCGAGCCCTCCGGTGGCTACACCTTC | TRBJ1-2 | . | once | TRBV27
CASVGLAGGRDTQYF | TGTGCCTCGGTCGGACTAGCGGGGGGGCGTGATACGCAGTATTTT | TRBJ2-3 | TRBD2 | . | TRBV30
CASSFRVGWNEQFF | TGTGCCAGCAGTTTTCGTGTTGGGTGGAATGAGCAGTTCTTC | TRBJ2-1 | . | . | TRBV28
CASSGGKSSNTGELFF | TGTGCCAGCAGTGGGGGGAAGAGCAGTAACACCGGGGAGCTGTTTTTT | TRBJ2-2 | . | . | TRBV2
CASSLGTGVLGYTF | TGCGCCAGCAGCCTAGGCACAGGGGTTCTTGGCTACACCTTC | TRBJ1-2 | TRBD1 | . | TRBV4-1
CASSQDPQGADEQYF | TGCGCCAGCAGCCAAGATCCACAGGGGGCAGACGAGCAGTACTTC | TRBJ2-7 | TRBD1 | many | TRBV4-1
CASSRQRAEQYF | TGTGCCAGCAGCCGACAGCGAGCCGAGCAGTACTTC | TRBJ2-7 | . | . | TRBV7-9
CASSSGGGQVTRQYF | TGTGCCAGCAGCTCTGGTGGGGGGCAGGTTACGCGGCAGTACTTC | TRBJ2-7 | . | . | TRBV27
CSASRDYQETQYF | TGCAGTGCTAGTAGGGACTACCAAGAGACCCAGTACTTC | TRBJ2-5 | . | . | TRBV20-1
CASSQAHLLQNEQFF | TGCGCCAGCAGCCAAGCCCATCTACTCCAAAATGAGCAGTTCTTC | TRBJ2-1 | . | . | TRBV4-1
CASSPNSRTGSTEAFF | TGTGCCAGCAGCCCAAATTCCCGGACAGGCTCCACTGAAGCTTTCTTT | TRBJ1-1 | TRBD1 | . | TRBV11-2
CASSGSREAYEQYF | TGTGCCAGCAGTGGGTCCAGGGAGGCCTACGAGCAGTACTTC | TRBJ2-7 | . | . | TRBV2
CASSSTQGWYAFF | TGCGCCAGCAGCTCTACGCAGGGGTGGTACGCTTTCTTT | TRBJ1-1 | . | . | TRBV5-1
CAISTLGGYEQYF | TGTGCCATCAGTACCCTAGGCGGGTACGAGCAGTACTTC | TRBJ2-7 | . | . | TRBV10-3
CASSQATGSQGGYTF | TGTGCCAGCAGCCAAGCTACTGGCTCCCAGGGGGGCTACACCTTC | TRBJ1-2 | . | . | TRBV3-1/TRBV3-2
CASSPWGTPYQETQYF | TGTGCCAGCAGCCCATGGGGCACCCCGTACCAAGAGACCCAGTACTTC | TRBJ2-5 | . | . | TRBV7-9
CASSLAWGLQPQHF | TGTGCCAGCAGCTTAGCGTGGGGCCTACAGCCCCAGCATTTT | TRBJ1-5 | . | . | TRBV7-8
CASLGQGYEQYF | TGTGCCAGCTTGGGACAAGGTTACGAGCAGTACTTC | TRBJ2-7 | . | . | TRBV25-1